One sample yielded the 23 T cell receptor beta chains listed below, sequenced in a study of CD8 T cells in Susac syndrome. RNA amounts of 0.5 to 1 ug underwent reverse transcription with random hexamers. One entry per CDR3 protein, called by TCRdb with MiXCR from the immunoSEQ multiplex PCR reads. The sample holds 100,000 to 150,000 distinct CDR3 sequences, approximately 95% seen once. Sample: CD8+ T cells from PBMCs. The source is a human donor with multiple sclerosis.

This sequence joins TRBV9 and TRBJ2-1; TRBD2 might be the D (6 bases). The CDR3 consists of 16 residues. V was cut by 3 bases and J by 5 bases, with 18 bases left in between. Per germline, CDR1 SGDLS and CDR2 YYNGEE. DNA of the CDR3: TGTGCCAGCAGCGCTATAACTAGCCCTTACGACAATGAGCAGTTCTTC. It is translated as CASSAITSPYDNEQFF.

The J gene is TRBJ2-1, the V gene TRBV5-1; a possible D gene is TRBD1 (6 bases). CDR3 size: 16 residues. Trimming removed 1 base at V and 0 bases at J, with 11 bases between. Per the germline V gene, CDR1 is SGHRS and CDR2 is YFSETQ. The CDR3 reads CASSLKRGGSYNEQFF. DNA for the CDR3: TGCGCCAGCAGCTTGAAGCGAGGGGGCTCCTACAATGAGCAGTTCTTC.

V gene TRBV3-1 combines with J gene TRBJ2-7; no clear D. The germline V gene has CDR1 LGHDT and CDR2 YNNKEL (reference sequence). CDR3 length: 12 amino acids. V dropped 0 bases and J dropped 3 bases, with 3 bases sitting between them. The CDR3 DNA reads TGTGCCAGCAGCCAAGACAACTACGAGCAGTACTTC. Translated: CASSQDNYEQYF.

V usage is TRBV9 and J usage is TRBJ1-1; 10 bases are a match to TRBD1. Trimming took 2 bases from V and 4 from J; bases not matched to a gene: 5. The CDR3 spans 15 residues. Germline-derived CDR1 and CDR2 are SGDLS and YYNGEE. The CDR3 DNA reads TGTGCCAGCAGCGTTCGGGACAGGGGTTCCACTGAAGCTTTCTTT. It translates to CASSVRDRGSTEAFF.

The rearrangement links TRBV1 to TRBJ2-7; TRBD1 was called by the table and not checked on the DNA. TRBV1 is assigned pseudogene status. The CDR3 sequence is 19 residues long. The CDR3 sequence: CTSSQVLGCIQGHTYEQYV. As DNA, the CDR3 is TGCACCAGCAGCCAAGTTTTAGGATGCATCCAGGGTCATACCTACGAGCAGTACGTC.

The chain uses TRBV4-1 and TRBJ2-1, with 11 bases that match TRBD2. This CDR3 is 16 amino acids long. Trimming took 3 bases from V and 2 from J; bases not matched to a gene: 3. Germline lookup yields CDR1 MGHRA and CDR2 YSYEKL. The CDR3 DNA sequence: TGCGCCAGCAGCCAGACTAGCGGGGCCGCCTACAATGAGCAGTTCTTC. It yields the protein CASSQTSGAAYNEQFF.

The chain links TRBV7-9 to TRBJ2-1, with D maybe TRBD2 (6 bases). The CDR3 covers 13 residues. The germline V gene encodes CDR1 SEHNR and CDR2 FQNEAQ (reference sequence). V was pared by 5 bases and J by 6 bases, with 11 bases between. CDR3 in DNA: TGTGCCAGCAGCGTATCGGAGGGCAATGAGCAGTTCTTC. It codes for CASSVSEGNEQFF.

V is TRBV7-9 and J is TRBJ2-5; no clear D gene. V was cut by 1 base and J by 2 bases, with 8 bases left in between. CDR1 is SEHNR, CDR2 FQNEAQ, per germline (reference sequence). This CDR3 comprises 14 residues. The CDR3 protein is CASSLDATQETQYF. CDR3 sequence (DNA): TGTGCCAGCAGCTTAGACGCAACACAAGAGACCCAGTACTTC.

This chain uses TRBV18 with TRBJ2-1; D unresolved. The V end lost 3 bases, the J end lost 7 bases, and 16 bases lay between the germline ends. Germline V gene lookup returns CDR1 KGHSH and CDR2 LQKENI. The CDR3 has 15 residues. CDR3 region: CASSPIPRVLNEQFF. Here the CDR3 DNA reads TGTGCCAGCTCACCCATCCCTAGGGTTTTGAATGAGCAGTTCTTC.

This chain uses TRBV9 with TRBJ2-2, with D possibly being TRBD1 (6 bases). CDR1 SGDLS and CDR2 YYNGEE come from the germline V gene. This CDR3 region has 16 residues. Trimming cost V 3 bases and J 2 bases, with 14 bases left between them. In DNA, the CDR3 is TGTGCCAGCAGCGCCGTAGCAGGGGAAAACACCGGGGAGCTGTTTTTT. It codes for CASSAVAGENTGELFF.

The gene calls are TRBV7-9 and TRBJ2-1, with D maybe TRBD2 (5 bases). Trimming shortened V by 5 bases and J by 2 bases, and 16 bases separated the two germline ends. CDR1 and CDR2 from the germline V gene are SEHNR and FQNEAQ (reference sequence). The CDR3 extends over 16 amino acids. Written as DNA, the CDR3 is TGTGCCAGCAGCACCCCTAGCCGGCCCGCCTACAATGAGCAGTTCTTC. Its translation is CASSTPSRPAYNEQFF.

The chain is built from TRBV4-1 and TRBJ2-3; maybe TRBD1 (6 bases). In germline, CDR1 is MGHRA, CDR2 YSYEKL. The CDR3 length is 15 residues. The ends were cut back, 2 bases at V and 2 bases at J, with 11 bases in the middle. The CDR3 DNA is TGCGCCAGCAGCCAACGGACAGTCCTCACAGATACGCAGTATTTT. Its protein is CASSQRTVLTDTQYF.

This clonotype was counted once. This chain joins TRBV6-5 and TRBJ2-3, with TRBD2 matching over 7 bases. CDR1 and CDR2 (germline): MNHEY, SVGAGI. V trimming: 2 bases; J trimming: 1 base; junction bases outside the gene matches: 0. CDR3 length: 14 amino acids. The CDR3: CASSYAGGTDTQYF. CDR3 bases: TGTGCCAGCAGTTACGCGGGAGGCACAGATACGCAGTATTTT.

The chain carries TRBV12-3 or TRBV12-4 and TRBJ1-2; D not certain. The CDR3 has 13 amino acids. Between the trimmed V and J ends, which lost 3 bases and 1 base, there was a span of 6 bases. Here the CDR3 DNA reads TGTGCCAGCAGTTTGTCCCTTAACTATGGCTACACCTTC. It is translated as CASSLSLNYGYTF.

The V gene is TRBV10-3, the J gene TRBJ2-1, with D perhaps matching TRBD1 (7 bases). This CDR3 is built from 13 residues. V was shortened by 6 bases and J by 5 bases, with 11 bases between the two germline ends. Germline CDR1 is ENHRY and CDR2 is SYGVKD. The CDR3 nucleotides are TGTGCCATCAGCGGGGGACAGCACAATGAGCAGTTCTTC. This sequence encodes CAISGGQHNEQFF.

The J gene is TRBJ1-3, the V gene TRBV4-1; D not certain. The CDR3 has 17 amino acids. Trimming stripped 1 base from V and 0 bases from J, with 13 bases between. Germline CDR1 MGHRA, CDR2 YSYEKL. The CDR3 protein is CASSQGVGMSSGNTIYF. The CDR3, as DNA: TGCGCCAGCAGCCAAGGGGTAGGAATGAGCTCTGGAAACACCATATATTTT.

V usage is TRBV4-1 and J usage is TRBJ2-1; D may be TRBD1 (6 bases). Trimming pared 4 bases from V and 3 bases from J, leaving 13 bases between. Germline CDR1 and CDR2: MGHRA and YSYEKL. The CDR3 has 15 residues. The CDR3, as DNA: TGCGCCAGCAGCCCAACCCCAGGGGTCTACAATGAGCAGTTCTTC. Translation: CASSPTPGVYNEQFF.

The chain employs TRBV9 and TRBJ2-1; 12 bases agree with TRBD2. Germline V lookup: CDR1 SGDLS, CDR2 YYNGEE. With V trimmed by 4 bases and J by 0 bases, 5 bases remained unmatched. This CDR3 is built from 17 residues. CDR3 protein: CASSSSLAGGSYNEQFF. For the CDR3, the DNA is TGTGCCAGCAGCTCCTCACTAGCGGGGGGCTCCTACAATGAGCAGTTCTTC.

V and J are TRBV27 and TRBJ1-6; D is undetermined. Trimming removed 2 bases at V and 4 bases at J, with 15 bases between. This CDR3 comprises 17 residues. CDR1 is MNHEY and CDR2 is SMNVEV in the germline V gene (reference sequence). CDR3 bases: TGTGCCAGCAGTTTAGTACCGACGGAAATATATAATTCACCCCTCCACTTT. Translated, it gives CASSLVPTEIYNSPLHF.

The V and J genes are TRBV12-5 and TRBJ2-5, with 10 bases fitting TRBD2. In germline, CDR1 is LGHNT, CDR2 FRNRAP. This CDR3 region has 18 residues. The trim removed 0 bases at V and 3 bases at J, leaving 10 bases unmatched. CDR3 in amino acids: CASGLVPPPGLAEETQYF. The CDR3, as DNA: TGTGCTAGTGGTTTGGTTCCTCCTCCCGGACTAGCGGAAGAGACCCAGTACTTC.

The rearrangement joins TRBV7-9 to TRBJ1-1; TRBD1 might be the D (5 bases). V was trimmed by 5 bases and J by 4 bases, leaving 20 bases between them. Germline CDR1 reads SEHNR; CDR2 reads FQNEAQ (reference sequence). This CDR3 has 16 residues. DNA of the CDR3: TGTGCCAGCAGCCCCGGGACGGCTACCCAACGCACTGAAGCTTTCTTT. Amino acids: CASSPGTATQRTEAFF.

The chain is built from TRBV13 and TRBJ2-7, with TRBD2 identical over 8 bases. CDR3 length: 15 amino acids. In germline, CDR1 is PRHDT, CDR2 FYEKMQ (reference sequence). The trim removed 0 bases at V and 2 bases at J, leaving 3 bases unmatched. The CDR3 DNA is TGTGCCAGCAGCTTAGGGCGGGAGGCCCCCTACGAGCAGTACGTC. Its translation is CASSLGREAPYEQYV.

The chain uses TRBV28 and TRBJ1-2; 7 bases line up with TRBD1. Trimming removed 4 bases from V and 4 bases from J; junction bases left unmatched: 6. The CDR3 totals 14 residues. Germline CDR1 MDHEN, CDR2 SYDVKM. CDR3 in amino acids: CASSSPDRSYGYTF. The CDR3 DNA reads as TGTGCCAGCAGTTCTCCGGACAGGTCCTATGGCTACACCTTC.